These 7 T cell receptor beta chains were all obtained from the same sample, sequenced in a study of technical replicates of blood from a few donors. TCRdb's table, derived via immunoSEQ multiplex PCR, lists solely in-frame clones and lacks some. In the table there are 75,000 to 95,000 clones, about 89% of which are singletons. What was sequenced was T cells isolated from PBMCs. Receptors were obtained from a human donor in good health.

The rearrangement links TRBV30 to TRBJ2-2; the match to TRBD1 covers 7 bases. V dropped 4 bases and J dropped 5; count of bases not matched to a gene: 10. The CDR3 extends over 15 amino acids. The germline V gene encodes CDR1 GTSNPN and CDR2 SVGIG (reference sequence). The CDR3 DNA follows: TGTGCCTGGACCGCCGAGACAGGGTCGACCGGGGAGCTGTTTTTT. This encodes CAWTAETGSTGELFF.

The chain is built from TRBV5-1 and TRBJ1-1; D is perhaps TRBD1 (6 bases). The CDR3 contains 14 residues. V was trimmed by 2 bases and J by 0 bases, leaving 8 bases between them. Germline V lookup: CDR1 SGHRS, CDR2 YFSETQ. Here the CDR3 reads CASSLPGVNTEAFF. The CDR3 DNA reads as TGCGCCAGCAGCTTACCAGGGGTGAACACTGAAGCTTTCTTT.

The CDR3 region is CASSLLPSSYEQYF. In nucleotides, the CDR3 is TGCGCCAGCAGCCTGCTCCCCAGCTCCTACGAGCAGTACTTC. V gene TRBV5-1 combines with J gene TRBJ2-7; D remains ambiguous. The germline V gene encodes CDR1 SGHRS and CDR2 YFSETQ. V was pared by 4 bases and J by 0 bases, with 11 bases between. The CDR3 covers 14 residues.

This chain joins TRBV14 and TRBJ2-1, with TRBD2 matching over 8 bases. V lost 4 bases and J lost 3; bases outside the gene matches: 11. Germline V gene sequence: CDR1 SGHDN, CDR2 FVKESK. The CDR3 covers 17 residues. CDR3: CASSPIGGSGVYNEQFF. The CDR3 DNA reads as TGTGCCAGCAGCCCCATAGGGGGTAGCGGGGTCTACAATGAGCAGTTCTTC.

The chain is built from TRBV6-1 and TRBJ2-3; no firm D call. CDR1 is MNHNS and CDR2 is SASEGT in the germline V gene. V dropped 6 bases and J dropped 6 bases, with 13 bases sitting between them. This CDR3 has 13 residues. CDR3: CASSSLRVDTQYF. The DNA of the CDR3 is TGTGCCAGCAGCTCCCTACGAGTGGATACGCAGTATTTT.

The V call is TRBV2, the J call TRBJ2-5; 7 bases map to TRBD1. The CDR3 is 15 amino acids. V lost 5 bases and J lost 4; bases outside the gene matches: 10. Germline V CDR1 and CDR2: SNHLY, FYNNEI. The DNA of the CDR3 is TGTGCCAGCAGTTTCACAGGGGACGCCGGAGAGACCCAGTACTTC. Protein sequence: CASSFTGDAGETQYF.

The chain recombines TRBV10-3 with TRBJ1-1, with TRBD1 identical over 7 bases. The CDR3 loop spans 17 amino acids. The J segment lost 0 bases and the V segment lost 6 bases, leaving 13 bases of the junction unmatched. Germline loops: CDR1 ENHRY, CDR2 SYGVKD. This CDR3 reads CAIRDRQGSGMNTEAFF. The CDR3 region has the DNA TGTGCCATCAGGGATAGACAGGGAAGTGGGATGAACACTGAAGCTTTCTTT.